This TCR beta chain was recovered during a study of T-cell reconstitution after alpha-beta-depleted transplantation in children. The TCRbeta library incorporated unique molecular identifiers. TCRdb recomputed calls from the PCR reads with MiXCR, one row per CDR3 protein. The data show around 670,000 distinct CDR3 sequences, under 15% seen once. Study results and limitations: Several hundred expanded graft clones reportedly were the source of alpha-beta T cells about two months after transplant. TCRbeta diversity was high at day 60 in some patients (a result of surviving recipient T cells and thymic progenitors). T-cell counts and diversity at one year post-transplant came mainly from newly produced T cells.

Trimming at V came to 6 bases and at J to 5 bases, leaving 8 bases not matched to a gene. Germline-derived CDR1 and CDR2 are DFQATT and SNEGSKA (reference sequence). The CDR3 runs to 14 residues. At least ten counts were recorded for this clonotype. Its antigen is currently unknown. This specimen consisted of PBMCs, obtained before TCRalphabeta/CD19-depleted stem cell transplant. This receptor was taken from a girl aged 2 to 10 with congenital amegakaryocytic thrombocytopenia, due to receive a stem cell transplant. V gene TRBV20-1 combines with J gene TRBJ2-3, with 10 bases fitting TRBD2. CDR3: CSAQLAGFEDTQYF. The CDR3 coding sequence is TGCAGTGCCCAACTAGCGGGATTCGAAGATACGCAGTATTTT.